This TCR beta chain was obtained from a study of T cells after yellow fever vaccination. Points from the study as a whole: Clonotypes shared by both compartments, CD4 and CD8, made up a small share. Post-booster repertoires contained most primary-vaccination clones again (around 97% CD4, about 90% CD8). In FACS-sorted repertoires, abundant clonotypes from the bulk population could appear as contaminants.

Concerning this clonotype itself: The antigen is undetermined.

Between the trimmed V and J ends, which lost 5 bases and 2 bases, there was a span of 13 bases. Germline assignment: CDR1 SGHRS and CDR2 YFSETQ. The CDR3 runs to 14 residues. Template-switching 5'RACE yielded the TCR cDNA; a universal primer site and UMIs were added in the process. TCRdb analysed the 5' RACE reads with MiXCR anew, one entry per CDR3 protein. The sample carries 600,000 to 750,000 distinct CDR3 sequences, roughly 12% recorded once. The rearrangement uses TRBV5-1 and TRBJ2-5; D is unresolved. Source: PBMCs, taken on the day of the yellow fever booster vaccination. The sequence derives from a young man who received the YFV17D yellow fever vaccine. The DNA of the CDR3 is TGCGCCAGCAGAGACCAGAGTGTGCAAGAGACCCAGTACTTC. Translated, it gives CASRDQSVQETQYF.